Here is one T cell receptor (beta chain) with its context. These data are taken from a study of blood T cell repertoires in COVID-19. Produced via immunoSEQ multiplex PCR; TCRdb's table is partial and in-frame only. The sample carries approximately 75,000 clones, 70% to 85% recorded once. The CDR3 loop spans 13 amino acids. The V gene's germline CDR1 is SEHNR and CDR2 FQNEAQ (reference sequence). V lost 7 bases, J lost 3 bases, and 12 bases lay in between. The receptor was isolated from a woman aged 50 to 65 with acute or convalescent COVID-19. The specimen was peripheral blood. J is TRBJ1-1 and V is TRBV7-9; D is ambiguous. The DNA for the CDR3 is TGTGCCAGCACCCTACTTGTTGACACTGAAGCTTTCTTT. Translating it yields CASTLLVDTEAFF.